This record concerns one TCR beta chain sequence. This specimen comes from a study of shared clonotypes between healthy human individuals. The data were produced by immunoSEQ multiplex PCR, yet TCRdb's version contains in-frame clones alone and is incomplete. This sample has 2 million to 2.5 million clones, with approximately 95% found just once. Trimming shortened V by 8 bases and J by 9 bases, and 17 bases separated the two germline ends. Germline V gene sequence: CDR1 MDHEN, CDR2 SYDVKM. The CDR3 sequence is 12 residues long. The sequencing input was naive CD4+ T cells sorted from blood. The subset: CD45RA+ positively selected. This chain connects TRBV28 to TRBJ2-7; D is uncertain. This clonotype originated in a young man in good health. The CDR3 is CASCSSRSGQYF. CDR3 coding DNA: TGTGCCAGCTGCTCATCGCGGTCGGGGCAGTACTTC.